Following are 3 T cell receptor beta chains from one sample sequenced in a study of monozygotic twins with inflammatory bowel disease. Following a re-call of the 5' RACE reads, TCRdb has one entry per CDR3 protein and lacks DNA. The repertoire shows approximately 400,000 distinct CDR3 sequences; the top ten hold 2% to 3%. Sequences were obtained from blood. The receptor source for this set is a human donor with ulcerative colitis or Crohn's disease, or a healthy co-twin of an affected twin (not recorded which).

The rearrangement joins TRBV20-1 to TRBJ2-3. There are 13 residues in the CDR3. Germline V CDR1 and CDR2: DFQATT, SNEGSKA (reference sequence). The CDR3 region is CSAREGSTDTQYF.

This rearrangement joins TRBV7-2 to TRBJ1-1. CDR1 and CDR2 (germline): SGHTA, FQGNSA. The CDR3 spans 14 residues. The CDR3 sequence is CASSLGATNTEAFF. Based on the CDR3 plus reference TRBV7-2 and TRBJ1-1, the full variable domain is GAGVSQSPSNKVTEKGKDVELRCDPISGHTALYWYRQSLGQGLEFLIYFQGNSAPDKSGLPSDRFSAERTGGSVSTLTIQRTQQEDSAVYLCASSLGATNTEAFFGQGTRLTVV.

The chain has TRBV6-6 and TRBJ1-5. CDR3 size: 14 residues. Germline V gene sequence: CDR1 MNHNY, CDR2 SVGAGI (reference sequence). The CDR3: CASSYLGFNQPQHF.